The 20 T cell receptor beta chains in this list originate from one sample, sequenced in a study of cytomegalovirus exposure and HLA in healthy donors. Both 60 Vbeta primers and 13 Jbeta primers went into the PCR. The protocol was immunoSEQ multiplex PCR, while the TCRdb copy is restricted to in-frame clones and leaves out a portion. The repertoire holds 75,000 to 90,000 clones, with around 73% as singletons. The sequenced sample was PBMCs. These receptor sequences come from a man aged 50 to 60 in good health and CMV-seronegative.

The chain couples TRBV28 to TRBJ1-3; 8 bases agree with TRBD1. The CDR3 covers 13 residues. Germline values: CDR1 MDHEN, CDR2 SYDVKM. Trimming removed 9 bases from V and 3 bases from J; junction bases left unmatched: 4. The CDR3 here is CASKQGGGNTIYF. The CDR3 nucleotides read TGTGCCAGTAAACAGGGGGGTGGAAACACCATATATTTT. The complete variable domain, with remaining parts taken from reference TRBV28 and TRBJ1-3, reads DVKVTQSSRYLVKRTGEKVFLECVQDMDHENMFWYRQDPGLGLRLIYFSYDVKMKEKGDIPEGYSVSREKKERFSLILESASTNQTSMYLCASKQGGGNTIYFGEGSWLTVV.

The chain employs TRBV28 and TRBJ2-7; D perhaps matches TRBD2 (6 bases). The CDR3 spans 13 residues. CDR1 is MDHEN, CDR2 SYDVKM, per germline. V shed 9 bases and J shed 7 bases, with 19 bases lying between them. CDR3 DNA: TGTGCCAGTAACCTGCCCGGCGGGGAAGAGCAGTACTTC. This encodes CASNLPGGEEQYF. Combining the CDR3 with reference TRBV28 and TRBJ2-7 gives the whole variable domain DVKVTQSSRYLVKRTGEKVFLECVQDMDHENMFWYRQDPGLGLRLIYFSYDVKMKEKGDIPEGYSVSREKKERFSLILESASTNQTSMYLCASNLPGGEEQYFGPGTRLTVT.

CDR3 amino acids: CASSYSIAGGKNIQYF. CDR3 in DNA: TGTGCCAGCAGTTACTCTATTGCTGGAGGAAAAAACATTCAGTACTTC. The rearrangement joins TRBV6-6 to TRBJ2-4; the D gene is possibly TRBD2 (5 bases). Germline CDR1 and CDR2: MNHNY and SVGAGI (reference sequence). CDR3 length equals 16 residues. The V and J ends lost 0 bases and 4 bases respectively, with 13 bases between them.

The rearrangement links TRBV30 to TRBJ1-3; D gene uncertain. This CDR3 has 12 residues. Germline loops: CDR1 GTSNPN, CDR2 SVGIG (reference sequence). Trimming took off 2 bases at V and 4 bases at J, with 6 bases between the two ends. CDR3: CAWSPRGNTIYF. Here the CDR3 DNA reads TGTGCCTGGAGTCCTAGAGGAAACACCATATATTTT.

The V gene is TRBV9, the J gene TRBJ1-1; the match to TRBD1 covers 8 bases. V dropped 3 bases and J dropped 4; count of bases not matched to a gene: 14. CDR3 size: 17 residues. The germline gives CDR1 SGDLS, CDR2 YYNGEE. The CDR3, as DNA: TGTGCCAGCAGCGACCCACAGGGGGGAAGGGTGGGCACTGAAGCTTTCTTT. Translation: CASSDPQGGRVGTEAFF.

This clone has only a few counts. The chain couples TRBV11-3 to TRBJ2-5, with 7 bases aligning to TRBD2. Germline V CDR1 and CDR2: SGHNT, YENEEA. The CDR3 runs to 12 residues. V lost 4 bases and J lost 8; bases outside the gene matches: 4. The CDR3 DNA reads as TGTGCCAGCAGCTGGGAGGGAAAAACCCAGTACTTC. Protein sequence: CASSWEGKTQYF.

V usage is TRBV10-3 and J usage is TRBJ2-7; TRBD1 matches at 8 bases. The CDR3 extends over 13 amino acids. V lost 9 bases and J lost 2; bases outside the gene matches: 6. CDR1 is ENHRY, CDR2 SYGVKD, per germline. CDR3 sequence: CAMATGGPYEQYF. DNA of the CDR3: TGTGCCATGGCAACAGGGGGACCCTACGAGCAGTACTTC.

Only one count was recorded for this clone. The chain links TRBV18 to TRBJ1-3; D remains unclear. Deletions cut 2 bases from V and 2 bases from J, with 10 bases between. The CDR3 totals 15 residues. CDR1 is KGHSH and CDR2 is LQKENI in the germline V gene. The CDR3, as DNA: TGTGCCAGCTCACCAGCAGGTTTTACTGGAAACACCATATATTTT. Protein: CASSPAGFTGNTIYF.

V is TRBV21-1 and J is TRBJ2-5; the DNA was not used to check the table's D call, TRBD2. TRBV21-1 is labeled a pseudogene. The CDR3 covers 14 residues. The CDR3 loop reads CASSPGSQRETQYF. In nucleotides, the CDR3 is TGTGCCAGCAGCCCCGGGTCGCAGCGGGAGACCCAGTACTTC.

V gene TRBV2 combines with J gene TRBJ2-5; 7 nucleotides line up with TRBD2. The junction had 2 bases not matched to a gene; V was cut back by 2 bases and J by 5 bases. The CDR3 extends over 13 amino acids. Germline V gene lookup returns CDR1 SNHLY and CDR2 FYNNEI. CDR3: CASSEWGGETQYF. Here the CDR3 DNA reads TGTGCCAGCAGTGAATGGGGAGGGGAGACCCAGTACTTC.

This clone was seen a single time. This sequence joins TRBV23-1 and TRBJ2-1; D call uncertain. TRBV23-1 is an open reading frame whose function is uncertain. This CDR3 spans 15 amino acids. Trimming removed 5 bases at V and 5 bases at J, with 16 bases between. DNA for the CDR3: TGCGCCAGCAGTGGTTTCTCTATAGCCCACAATGAGCAGTTCTTC. This codes for CASSGFSIAHNEQFF.

The chain employs TRBV5-1 and TRBJ2-3; D is possibly TRBD2 (6 bases). The V gene lost 1 base and the J gene lost 0 bases, with 12 bases spanning the gap. The CDR3 has 16 amino acids. The germline V gene encodes CDR1 SGHRS and CDR2 YFSETQ. CDR3 in DNA: TGCGCCAGCAGCTTGACGTTGCGGGGCAGCACAGATACGCAGTATTTT. Protein sequence: CASSLTLRGSTDTQYF.

This chain uses TRBV27 with TRBJ1-1; D remains unclear. Germline V gene lookup returns CDR1 MNHEY and CDR2 SMNVEV (reference sequence). The CDR3 extends over 15 amino acids. Trimming pared 2 bases from V and 4 bases from J, leaving 14 bases between. The CDR3 DNA follows: TGTGCCAGCAGTTTAATCGGCCCCCGAGGCACTGAAGCTTTCTTT. Translating it yields CASSLIGPRGTEAFF.

The chain uses TRBV28 and TRBJ1-6, with TRBD1 matching over 7 bases. There are 12 residues in the CDR3. V lost 6 bases, J lost 13 bases, and 6 bases stayed unmatched. CDR1 is MDHEN, CDR2 SYDVKM, per germline. The CDR3 DNA is TGTGCCAGCAGATTACAGGGGTCCCCCCTCCACTTT. This translates into CASRLQGSPLHF.

The rearrangement links TRBV2 to TRBJ1-4; no clear D gene. The CDR3 totals 13 residues. Germline-derived CDR1 and CDR2 are SNHLY and FYNNEI. V was shortened by 7 bases and J by 5 bases, with 11 bases between the two germline ends. CDR3 nucleotides: TGTGCCAGCAACCTTAAAGAGAATGAAAAACTGTTTTTT. Residues: CASNLKENEKLFF. Full variable domain (rest looked up from reference TRBV2 and TRBJ1-4): EPEVTQTPSHQVTQMGQEVILRCVPISNHLYFYWYRQILGQKVEFLVSFYNNEISEKSEIFDDQFSVERPDGSNFTLKIRSTKLEDSAMYFCASNLKENEKLFFGSGTQLSVL.

V is TRBV2 and J is TRBJ1-2; the D gene is possibly TRBD1 (6 bases). Deletions cut 3 bases from V and 7 bases from J, with 24 bases between. The CDR3 sequence is 17 residues long. CDR1 and CDR2 from the germline V gene are SNHLY and FYNNEI. For the CDR3, the DNA is TGTGCCAGCAGTGATTCACCCTGGGACACAAAAAGGGGTGGCTACACCTTC. This encodes CASSDSPWDTKRGGYTF.

This clone came up a few times. This chain joins TRBV5-1 and TRBJ2-2, with D perhaps TRBD1 (6 bases). V dropped 3 bases and J dropped 7 bases, with 10 bases sitting between them. The CDR3 contains 13 residues. Germline V gene lookup returns CDR1 SGHRS and CDR2 YFSETQ. The CDR3 region has the DNA TGCGCCAGCAGCTATAGGGGACACGGGGAGCTGTTTTTT. Its protein is CASSYRGHGELFF.

The rearrangement uses TRBV10-3 and TRBJ2-3; TRBD1 aligns across 8 bases. The CDR3 is 15 residues long. V trimming: 4 bases; J trimming: 1 base; junction bases outside the gene matches: 4. Germline values: CDR1 ENHRY, CDR2 SYGVKD. The CDR3 nucleotides are TGTGCCATCAGTGCTCAGGGGGCCGGCACAGATACGCAGTATTTT. This translates into CAISAQGAGTDTQYF.

Written as DNA, the CDR3 is TGTGCCAGCAGCCTGACAGGGCTCCGTTCACCCCTCCACTTT. This encodes CASSLTGLRSPLHF. The chain employs TRBV7-9 and TRBJ1-6; 7 bases map to TRBD1. There are 14 residues in the CDR3. Germline V gene data show CDR1 as SEHNR and CDR2 as FQNEAQ (reference sequence). J lost 9 bases, V lost 5 bases, and 7 bases had no gene match. Complete variable domain (other parts from reference TRBV7-9 and TRBJ1-6): DTGVSQNPRHKITKRGQNVTFRCDPISEHNRLYWYRQTLGQGPEFLTYFQNEAQLEKSRLLSDRFSAERPKGSFSTLEIQRTEQGDSAMYLCASSLTGLRSPLHFGNGTRLTVT.

V gene TRBV28 combines with J gene TRBJ1-2; 8 bases line up with TRBD1. With V trimmed by 6 bases and J by 8 bases, 14 bases remained unmatched. The CDR3 sequence is 15 residues long. Germline CDR1 MDHEN, CDR2 SYDVKM. The CDR3 spells CASSTYGQGRGGYTF. Here the CDR3 DNA reads TGTGCCAGCAGCACATACGGACAGGGCCGGGGAGGCTACACCTTC.